This T cell receptor beta chain was recorded in a study of blood T cell repertoires in COVID-19. Looking at the study overall: Collection of acute and convalescent COVID-19 samples took place in the United States, Italy and Spain. Sample material is recorded as cDNA or gDNA derived from T cells, B-cell-depleted T cells, or PBMCs.

As processed by the authors: The assay estimated nucleated cells by amplifying reference gene primers. Repertoires were generated with immunoSEQ multiplex PCR, while TCRdb's copy carries only in-frame clones and drops some. V, J and clone size are those of that table, while D and trimming were read from the DNA. The sample shows approximately 140,000 clones, approximately 83% of them seen only once. Germline V lookup: CDR1 SQVTM, CDR2 ANQGSEA. J lost 3 bases, V lost 6 bases, and 6 bases had no gene match. The CDR3 is made up of 13 amino acids. The sample was peripheral blood. The chain combines TRBV29-1 with TRBJ2-7; 9 bases are a match to TRBD1. The receptor was isolated from a man between 65 and 85 years old with acute or convalescent COVID-19. The CDR3 nucleotides are TGCAGCGTGGGACAGGGAATCGGCTACGAGCAGTACTTC. It encodes CSVGQGIGYEQYF.